These T cell receptor beta chains were read from a single sample in a study of OX40 agonist ivuxolimab in advanced cancers. Using immunoSEQ multiplex PCR, the repertoire was profiled, and TCRdb retains in-frame clones only, with some absent. The data contain just under 55,000 clones, around 80% of them singletons. The sequencing here drew on CD4+ or CD8+ T cells sorted from blood, taken in a trial of the OX40 agonist ivuxolimab. These receptors all stem from an adult with an advanced solid tumor such as melanoma, head and neck, liver or kidney cancer. The conserved cysteine and the conserved F or W are not part of the CDR3 here. A D gene is named only where the DNA matches it firmly.

TRBV4-2	TRBD2	TRBJ2-2	ASSQVGLGGTSYPGELF
TRBV19	-	TRBJ1-4	ASSSRGGVTNEKLF
TRBV5-8	-	TRBJ2-5	ASSLLGIQETQY
TRBV5-1	TRBD2	TRBJ2-2	ASSLGGSPNTGELF
TRBV7-9	-	TRBJ2-7	ASSLNYEQY
TRBV5-5	TRBD1	TRBJ2-5	ASSAGKGAVTETQY
TRBV5-1	-	TRBJ2-2	ASSLREPTGELF
TRBV12-2	-	TRBJ2-1	ASRLPRTSGNRVNEQF
TRBV7-2	-	TRBJ2-1	ASSLGLANYNEQF
TRBV19	-	TRBJ1-5	ASSRAESNQPQH
TRBV19	TRBD1	TRBJ1-6	ASSLAWDRNNSPLH
TRBV15	-	TRBJ1-1	ATSRDRDTEAF
TRBV18	TRBD1	TRBJ2-6	ASSPRTGSPSGANVLT
TRBV7-9	-	TRBJ1-1	ASSLGTENTEAF
TRBV27	TRBD2	TRBJ2-7	ASSQTSGRGLLGEQY
TRBV11-2	TRBD1	TRBJ1-1	ASSLVRGLRTEAF
TRBV2	TRBD2	TRBJ2-7	ASSRLAGSYEQY
TRBV19	TRBD1	TRBJ2-5	ASSPGQGGQETQY
TRBV18	-	TRBJ1-6	ASSPEYNSPLH
TRBV28	TRBD1	TRBJ1-1	ASSYLDRASVTEAF
TRBV5-1	-	TRBJ1-5	ASRRGATRTGDFLNQPQH
TRBV19	-	TRBJ2-5	ASTAGAGNRETQY
TRBV18	-	TRBJ1-5	ASSPPPGEKPQH
TRBV11-2	TRBD1	TRBJ2-7	ASSLDFGDSSYEQY
TRBV19	TRBD1	TRBJ1-3	ASSPRDRSSGNTIY
TRBV28	TRBD1	TRBJ2-3	ASILDRASIDTQY
TRBV21-1	-	TRBJ2-3	ASSKGGADTQY
TRBV18	-	TRBJ1-2	ASSPVSETLNGYT
TRBV28	-	TRBJ2-2	ASSLIEGFAGELF
TRBV5-1	TRBD1	TRBJ1-2	ASSKDRDSNYGYT
TRBV7-2	-	TRBJ1-5	ASSLRDSNQPQH
TRBV14	-	TRBJ1-4	ASSEAGGKLF
TRBV7-9	TRBD2	TRBJ2-3	ASSFSNTGTSGTDTQY
TRBV11-2	-	TRBJ2-1	ASSLEHSRYNEQF
TRBV5-1	TRBD2	TRBJ2-3	ASSLGGLLAGVTDTQY
TRBV4-3	TRBD1	TRBJ1-6	ASSRGQGLNNSPLH
TRBV21-1	-	TRBJ1-1	PRWVKMNTEAF
TRBV7-2	-	TRBJ2-5	ASSFQGGQETQY
TRBV5-1	TRBD1	TRBJ1-1	ASSWTGSTTEAF